The 10 T cell receptor beta chains listed next were all sequenced from one sample in a study of technical replicates of blood from a handful of donors. Repertoires were generated with immunoSEQ multiplex PCR, while TCRdb's copy carries only in-frame clones and drops some. The sample lists approximately 85,000 clones, roughly 94% occurring once. Sequenced: T cells isolated from PBMCs. These receptors originate from a human donor in good health.

The chain combines TRBV9 with TRBJ2-1; no definite D call. The CDR3 is 12 residues long. V was cut by 4 bases and J by 6 bases, with 8 bases left in between. The germline V gene has CDR1 SGDLS and CDR2 YYNGEE. Here the CDR3 DNA reads TGTGCCAGCAGCCCCTTCAGCAATGAGCAGTTCTTC. Protein sequence: CASSPFSNEQFF.

The chain recombines TRBV27 with TRBJ1-3, with D tentatively TRBD1 (6 bases). The CDR3 runs to 18 residues. CDR1 and CDR2 from the germline V gene are MNHEY and SMNVEV (reference sequence). Trimming pared 2 bases from V and 0 bases from J, leaving 17 bases between. CDR3: CASSLDLGGRHSGNTIYF. CDR3 nucleotide sequence: TGTGCCAGCAGTTTAGATTTAGGGGGAAGGCACTCTGGAAACACCATATATTTT.

A single count supports this clone. This rearrangement joins TRBV5-1 to TRBJ2-2; 10 bases line up with TRBD1. The CDR3 loop spans 17 amino acids. V was clipped by 3 bases and J by 1 base; unmatched bases: 6. Germline V CDR1 and CDR2: SGHRS, YFSETQ. CDR3 DNA: TGCGCCAGCAGCTCGACAGGGGGCGCGAGGAACACCGGGGAGCTGTTTTTT. It specifies CASSSTGGARNTGELFF. Full variable domain (outside the CDR3, taken from reference TRBV5-1 and TRBJ2-2): KAGVTQTPRYLIKTRGQQVTLSCSPISGHRSVSWYQQTPGQGLQFLFEYFSETQRNKGNFPGRFSGRQFSNSRSEMNVSTLELGDSALYLCASSSTGGARNTGELFFGEGSRLTVL.

V and J are TRBV6-4 and TRBJ2-1; 8 bases are a match to TRBD1. The V gene's germline CDR1 is MRHNA and CDR2 SNTAGT. The CDR3 has 16 residues. V was clipped by 5 bases and J by 7 bases; unmatched bases: 13. In DNA, the CDR3 is TGTGCCAGCAGTCCCGGGACAGGATCGTATTGGAATGAGCAGTTCTTC. Protein sequence: CASSPGTGSYWNEQFF.

CDR3 in amino acids: CATSRVQGATMVRTEAFF. For the CDR3, the DNA is TGTGCCACCAGCAGAGTACAGGGGGCGACTATGGTTCGGACTGAAGCTTTCTTT. This chain uses TRBV15 with TRBJ1-1; 9 nucleotides line up with TRBD1. The CDR3 runs to 18 residues. Germline CDR1 is LNHNV and CDR2 is YYDKDF (reference sequence). After removal of 1 base from V and 5 bases from J, the junction contained 14 bases not matched to a gene.

V usage is TRBV5-4 and J usage is TRBJ2-1, with 10 bases lining up with TRBD2. This CDR3 is built from 14 residues. Germline V gene sequence: CDR1 SGHNT, CDR2 YYREEE (reference sequence). Trimming removed 3 bases from V and 10 bases from J; junction bases left unmatched: 7. CDR3 DNA: TGTGCCAGCAGCTCCGCTAGCGGGGGCGAGGAGCAGTTCTTC. It yields the protein CASSSASGGEEQFF.

V gene TRBV27 combines with J gene TRBJ2-1; 13 positions agree with TRBD2. The germline gives CDR1 MNHEY, CDR2 SMNVEV (reference sequence). This CDR3 contains 18 residues. Losses at the gene ends were 6 bases for V and 7 bases for J; bases not matched to a gene: 15. CDR3 in amino acids: CASSPTSGRARGTNEQFF. The DNA of the CDR3 is TGTGCCAGCAGCCCTACTAGCGGGAGGGCCCGTGGTACTAATGAGCAGTTCTTC.

CDR3: CASSGRQGLGPLYNEQFF. DNA of the CDR3: TGTGCCAGCAGTGGTAGACAGGGTCTGGGGCCCCTCTACAATGAGCAGTTCTTC. This chain links TRBV6-1 with TRBJ2-1; 7 nucleotides match TRBD1. This CDR3 is built from 18 residues. CDR1 is MNHNS, CDR2 SASEGT, per germline. With 4 bases clipped from V and 3 bases from J, the junction kept 15 bases outside the gene matches.

V usage is TRBV6-5 and J usage is TRBJ2-1; 8 nucleotides align to TRBD2. Trimming removed 0 bases from V and 8 bases from J; junction bases left unmatched: 6. The germline CDR1 and CDR2 sequences are MNHEY and SVGAGI. The CDR3 loop spans 15 amino acids. The CDR3 DNA follows: TGTGCCAGCAGTTACTCGCCAGCGGGAGTCGATGAGCAGTTCTTC. Translated, it gives CASSYSPAGVDEQFF.

This clone came up once. This chain connects TRBV7-3 to TRBJ2-3, with D perhaps matching TRBD2 (5 bases). The CDR3 length is 13 residues. Germline V lookup: CDR1 SGHTA, CDR2 FQGTGA. Trimming removed 1 base at V and 6 bases at J, with 8 bases between. In DNA form, the CDR3 reads TGTGCCAGCAGCTTAAGCGAGCGGGATACGCAGTATTTT. Protein product: CASSLSERDTQYF.